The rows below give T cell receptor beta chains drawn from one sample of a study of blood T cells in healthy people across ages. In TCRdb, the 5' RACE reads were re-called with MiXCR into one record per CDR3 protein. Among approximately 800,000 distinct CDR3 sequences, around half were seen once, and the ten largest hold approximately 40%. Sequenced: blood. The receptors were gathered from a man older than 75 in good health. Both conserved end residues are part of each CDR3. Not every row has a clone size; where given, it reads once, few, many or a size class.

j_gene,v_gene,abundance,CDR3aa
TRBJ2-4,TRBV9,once,CASSVGLGGTFKNIQYF
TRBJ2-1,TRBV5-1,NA,CASSSGRSWGEQFF
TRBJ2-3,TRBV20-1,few,CSARDPGRDGTDTQYF
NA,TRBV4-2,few,CASSQVSTSGRTPETQYF
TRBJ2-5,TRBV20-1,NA,CSARDGAGGLLEETQYF
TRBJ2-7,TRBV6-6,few,CASSNAGQGSYEQYF
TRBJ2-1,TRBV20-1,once,CSARVPGLAGGVFYNEQFF
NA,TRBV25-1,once,CASSARGTAPSYEQYF
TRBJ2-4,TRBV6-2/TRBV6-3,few,CASSLVRQNIQYF
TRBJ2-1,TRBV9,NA,CASSVGDSRSSYNEQFF
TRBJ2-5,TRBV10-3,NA,CAISLGQGREETQYF
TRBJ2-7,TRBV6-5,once,CASRSLAGATYEQYF
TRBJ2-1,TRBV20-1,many,CSARVLAGAGNEQFF
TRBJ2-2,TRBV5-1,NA,CASSPSNTGELFF
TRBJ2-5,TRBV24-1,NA,CATSDPGYNEQYF
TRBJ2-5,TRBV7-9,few,CASSLLLRLEQETQYF
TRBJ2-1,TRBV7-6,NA,CASSLGASGNGGEQFF
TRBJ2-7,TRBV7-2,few,CASSRRLAGPYEQYF
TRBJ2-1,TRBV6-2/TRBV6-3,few,CASSYMREQFF
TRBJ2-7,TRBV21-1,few,CASSKAGESYEQYF
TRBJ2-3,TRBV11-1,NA,CASSPKRQRPSTDTQYF
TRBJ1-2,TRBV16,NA,CASSLRKDGGGYTF
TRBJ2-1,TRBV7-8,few,CASSFTSGNNNEQFF
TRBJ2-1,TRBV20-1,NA,CSARDRNRGRSEQFF
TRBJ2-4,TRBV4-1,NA,CASSLTFDPKNIQYF
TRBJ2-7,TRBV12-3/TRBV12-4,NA,CASSPAFPSGYEQYF
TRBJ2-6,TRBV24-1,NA,CATSDSSGAPSSGANVLTF
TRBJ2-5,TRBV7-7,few,CASSLSLALVGETQYF
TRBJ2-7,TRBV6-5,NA,CASSYLSSGSGGLFYEQYF
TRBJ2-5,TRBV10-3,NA,CAIQGLGETQYF
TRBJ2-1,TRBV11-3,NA,CASSLTLGLAGVPYNEQFF
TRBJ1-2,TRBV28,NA,CASLGTGWGYGYTF
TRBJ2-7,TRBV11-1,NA,CASSPAGTVPYEQYF
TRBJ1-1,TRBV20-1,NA,CSAAAQGRVNTEAFF
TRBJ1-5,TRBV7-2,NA,CASSSFCRTGREGNQPQHF
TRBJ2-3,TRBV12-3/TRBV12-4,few,CASISTDTQYF
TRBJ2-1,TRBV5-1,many,CASSLGASGGYNEQFF
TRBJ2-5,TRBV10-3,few,CAISESLARETQYF
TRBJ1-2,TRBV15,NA,CATSRAMDRSLGYTF
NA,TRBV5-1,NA,CASSVGGLASQETQYF
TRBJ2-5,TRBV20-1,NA,CSARDFRKGQETQYF
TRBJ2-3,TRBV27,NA,CASSFSTSGRRASDTQYF
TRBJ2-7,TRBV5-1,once,CASSLDEYEQYF
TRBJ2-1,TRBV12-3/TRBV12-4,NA,CASVHREGRYNEQFF
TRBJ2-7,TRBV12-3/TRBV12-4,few,CASSFGGHEQYF
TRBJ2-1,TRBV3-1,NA,CASSPLGGEQFF
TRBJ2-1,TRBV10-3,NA,CAIKAASGSGEQFF
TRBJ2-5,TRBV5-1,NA,CASSLGEATQYF
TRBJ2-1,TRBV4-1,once,CASSPIRVDNEQFF
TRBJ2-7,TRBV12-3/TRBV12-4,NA,CASSLPGGASGSSTYEQYF
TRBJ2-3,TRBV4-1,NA,CASSSTVRGRYAYF
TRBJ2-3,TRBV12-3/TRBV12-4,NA,CASSVDLPGLGGVADTQYF
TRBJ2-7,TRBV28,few,CASRERVSTYEQYF
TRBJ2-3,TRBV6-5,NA,CASSPGTSVGRYAYF
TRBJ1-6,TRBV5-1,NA,CASSPDPPRSPLHF